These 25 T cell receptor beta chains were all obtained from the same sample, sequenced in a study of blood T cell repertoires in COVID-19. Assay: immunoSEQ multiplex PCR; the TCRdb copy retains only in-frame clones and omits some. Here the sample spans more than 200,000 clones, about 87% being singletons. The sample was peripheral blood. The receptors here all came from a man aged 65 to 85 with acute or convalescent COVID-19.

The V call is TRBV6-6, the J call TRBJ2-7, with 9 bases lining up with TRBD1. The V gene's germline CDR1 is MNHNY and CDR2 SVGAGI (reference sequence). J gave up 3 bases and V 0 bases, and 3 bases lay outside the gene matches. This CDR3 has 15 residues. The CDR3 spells CASSYSDRGGYEQYF. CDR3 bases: TGTGCCAGCAGTTACTCGGACAGGGGTGGCTACGAGCAGTACTTC.

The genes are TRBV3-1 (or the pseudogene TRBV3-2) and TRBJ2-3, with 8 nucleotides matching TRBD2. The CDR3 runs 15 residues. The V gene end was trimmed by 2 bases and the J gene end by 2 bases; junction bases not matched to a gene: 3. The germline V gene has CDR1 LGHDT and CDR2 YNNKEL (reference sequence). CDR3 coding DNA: TGTGCCAGCAGCCAACCGGGGGGGGCCACAGATACGCAGTATTTT. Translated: CASSQPGGATDTQYF.

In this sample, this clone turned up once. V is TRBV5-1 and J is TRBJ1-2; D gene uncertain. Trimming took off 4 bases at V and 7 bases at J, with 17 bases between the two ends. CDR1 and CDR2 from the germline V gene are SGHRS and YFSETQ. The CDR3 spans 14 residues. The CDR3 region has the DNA TGCGCCAGCAGCAATGAACGTCAGGATTTTGGCTACACCTTC. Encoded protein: CASSNERQDFGYTF. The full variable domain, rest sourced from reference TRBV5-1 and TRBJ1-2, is KAGVTQTPRYLIKTRGQQVTLSCSPISGHRSVSWYQQTPGQGLQFLFEYFSETQRNKGNFPGRFSGRQFSNSRSEMNVSTLELGDSALYLCASSNERQDFGYTFGSGTRLTVV.

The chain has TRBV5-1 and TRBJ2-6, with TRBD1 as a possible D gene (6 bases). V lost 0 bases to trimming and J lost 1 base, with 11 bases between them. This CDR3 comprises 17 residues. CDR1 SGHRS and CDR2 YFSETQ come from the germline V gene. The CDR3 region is CASSLGTDGSGANVLTF. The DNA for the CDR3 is TGCGCCAGCAGCTTGGGGACAGATGGATCTGGGGCCAACGTCCTGACTTTC.

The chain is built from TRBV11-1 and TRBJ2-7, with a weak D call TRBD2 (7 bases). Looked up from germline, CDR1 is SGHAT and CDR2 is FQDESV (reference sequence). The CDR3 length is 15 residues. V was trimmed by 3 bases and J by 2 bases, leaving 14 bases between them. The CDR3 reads CASSLGAGRAYEQYF. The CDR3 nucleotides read TGTGCCAGCAGCTTGGGGGCAGGGAGGGCCTACGAGCAGTACTTC.

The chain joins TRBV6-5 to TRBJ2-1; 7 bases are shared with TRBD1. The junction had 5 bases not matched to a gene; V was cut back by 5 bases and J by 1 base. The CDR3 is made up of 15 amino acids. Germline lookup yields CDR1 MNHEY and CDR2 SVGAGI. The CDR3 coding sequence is TGTGCCAGCAGTAGGACACAGGGGTCCTACAATGAGCAGTTCTTC. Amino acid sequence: CASSRTQGSYNEQFF.

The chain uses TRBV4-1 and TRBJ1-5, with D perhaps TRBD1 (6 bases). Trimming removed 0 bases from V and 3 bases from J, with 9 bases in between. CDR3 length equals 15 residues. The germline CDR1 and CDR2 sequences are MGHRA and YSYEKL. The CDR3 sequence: CASSQDGQFNQPQHF. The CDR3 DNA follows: TGCGCCAGCAGCCAAGATGGACAGTTCAATCAGCCCCAGCATTTT.

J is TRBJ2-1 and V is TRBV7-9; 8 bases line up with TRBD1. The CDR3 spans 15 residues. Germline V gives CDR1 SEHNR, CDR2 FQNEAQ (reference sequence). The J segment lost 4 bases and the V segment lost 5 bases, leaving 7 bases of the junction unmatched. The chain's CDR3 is CASSPGGLLYNEQFF. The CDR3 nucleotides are TGTGCCAGCAGCCCAGGGGGCTTGTTATACAATGAGCAGTTCTTC. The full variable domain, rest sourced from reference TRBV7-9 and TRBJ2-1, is DTGVSQNPRHKITKRGQNVTFRCDPISEHNRLYWYRQTLGQGPEFLTYFQNEAQLEKSRLLSDRFSAERPKGSFSTLEIQRTEQGDSAMYLCASSPGGLLYNEQFFGPGTRLTVL.

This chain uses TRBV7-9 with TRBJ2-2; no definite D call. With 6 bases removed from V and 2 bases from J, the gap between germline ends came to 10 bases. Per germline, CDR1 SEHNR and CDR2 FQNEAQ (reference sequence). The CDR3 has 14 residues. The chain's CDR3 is CASRGSVNTGELFF. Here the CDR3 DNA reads TGTGCCAGCAGGGGCTCGGTTAACACCGGGGAGCTGTTTTTT.

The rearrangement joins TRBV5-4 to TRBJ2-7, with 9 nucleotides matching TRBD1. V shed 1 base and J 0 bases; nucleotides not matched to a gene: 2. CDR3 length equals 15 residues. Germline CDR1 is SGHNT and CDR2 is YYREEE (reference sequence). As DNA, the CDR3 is TGTGCCAGCAGCTTGTGGGACAGGGCCTCCTACGAGCAGTACTTC. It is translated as CASSLWDRASYEQYF.

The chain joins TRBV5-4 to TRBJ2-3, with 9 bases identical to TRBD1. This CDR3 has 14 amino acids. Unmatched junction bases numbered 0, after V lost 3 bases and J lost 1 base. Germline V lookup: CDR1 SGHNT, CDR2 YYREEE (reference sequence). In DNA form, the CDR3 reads TGTGCCAGCAGCTGGACAGGGGGCACAGATACGCAGTATTTT. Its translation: CASSWTGGTDTQYF.

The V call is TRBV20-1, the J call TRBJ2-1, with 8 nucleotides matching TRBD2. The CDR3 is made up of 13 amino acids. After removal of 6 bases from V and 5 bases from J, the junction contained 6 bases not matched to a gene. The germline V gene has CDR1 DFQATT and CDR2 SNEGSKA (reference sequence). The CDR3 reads CSASSGANNEQFF. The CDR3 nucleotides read TGCAGTGCGAGTAGCGGGGCGAACAATGAGCAGTTCTTC.

CDR3 sequence reads: CASSQGQQYGYTF. The CDR3 DNA sequence: TGTGCCAGCAGCCAGGGGCAGCAGTATGGCTACACCTTC. The chain is built from TRBV7-2 and TRBJ1-2, with D tentatively TRBD1 (6 bases). This CDR3 contains 13 residues. CDR1 is SGHTA, CDR2 FQGNSA, per germline. V was cut by 5 bases and J by 5 bases, with 12 bases left in between.

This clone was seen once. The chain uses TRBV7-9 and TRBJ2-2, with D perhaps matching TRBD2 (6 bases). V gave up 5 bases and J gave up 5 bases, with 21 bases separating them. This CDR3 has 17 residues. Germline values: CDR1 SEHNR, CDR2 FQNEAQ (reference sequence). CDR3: CASSPRTGTDYTGELFF. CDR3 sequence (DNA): TGTGCCAGCAGCCCCCGGACGGGGACTGACTATACCGGGGAGCTGTTTTTT.

CDR3 sequence (DNA): TGTGCCAGCATCGGTGGGCACTCTGGGGCCAACGTCCTGACTTTC. Translating it yields CASIGGHSGANVLTF. The rearrangement uses TRBV6-5 and TRBJ2-6; D is uncertain. This CDR3 spans 15 amino acids. Germline values: CDR1 MNHEY, CDR2 SVGAGI. Trimming stripped 7 bases from V and 0 bases from J, with 10 bases between.

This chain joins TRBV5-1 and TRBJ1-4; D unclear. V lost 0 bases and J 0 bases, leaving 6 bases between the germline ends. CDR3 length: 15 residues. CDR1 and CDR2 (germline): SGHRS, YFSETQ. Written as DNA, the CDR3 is TGCGCCAGCAGCTTGGGCGGTGCAACTAATGAAAAACTGTTTTTT. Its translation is CASSLGGATNEKLFF.

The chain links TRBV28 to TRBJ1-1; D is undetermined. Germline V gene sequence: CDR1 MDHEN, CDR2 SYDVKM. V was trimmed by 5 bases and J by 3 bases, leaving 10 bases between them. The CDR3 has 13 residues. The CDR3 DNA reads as TGTGCCAGCAGTAATACAATCTACACTGAAGCTTTCTTT. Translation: CASSNTIYTEAFF.

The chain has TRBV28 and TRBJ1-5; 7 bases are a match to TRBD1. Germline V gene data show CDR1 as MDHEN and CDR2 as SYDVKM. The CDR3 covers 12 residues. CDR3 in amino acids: CSAGTADQPQHF. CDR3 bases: TGTTCCGCAGGGACAGCCGATCAGCCCCAGCATTTT.

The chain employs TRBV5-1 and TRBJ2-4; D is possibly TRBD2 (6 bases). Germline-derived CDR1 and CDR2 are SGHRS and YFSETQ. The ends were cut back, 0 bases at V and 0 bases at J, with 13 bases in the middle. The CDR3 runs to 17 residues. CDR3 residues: CASSLAGGALAKNIQYF. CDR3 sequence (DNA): TGCGCCAGCAGCTTGGCCGGGGGTGCACTAGCCAAAAACATTCAGTACTTC.

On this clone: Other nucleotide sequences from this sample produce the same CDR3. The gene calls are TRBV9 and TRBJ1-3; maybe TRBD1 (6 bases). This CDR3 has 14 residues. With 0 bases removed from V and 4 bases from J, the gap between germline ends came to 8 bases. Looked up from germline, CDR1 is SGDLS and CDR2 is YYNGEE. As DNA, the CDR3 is TGTGCCAGCAGCGTAGGGGGGACAGGAAACACCATATATTTT. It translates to CASSVGGTGNTIYF.

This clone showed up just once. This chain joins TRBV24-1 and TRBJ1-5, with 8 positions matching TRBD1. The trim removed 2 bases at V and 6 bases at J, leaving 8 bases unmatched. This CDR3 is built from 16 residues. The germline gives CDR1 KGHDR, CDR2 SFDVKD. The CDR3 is CATSDSGQGRGQPQHF. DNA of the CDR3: TGTGCCACCAGTGATTCAGGACAGGGACGAGGTCAGCCCCAGCATTTT.

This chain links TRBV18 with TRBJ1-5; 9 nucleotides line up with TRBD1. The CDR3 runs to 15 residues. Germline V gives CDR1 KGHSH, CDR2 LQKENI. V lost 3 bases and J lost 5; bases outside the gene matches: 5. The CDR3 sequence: CASSPPGQGYQPQHF. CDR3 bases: TGTGCCAGCTCACCCCCCGGACAGGGGTATCAGCCCCAGCATTTT.

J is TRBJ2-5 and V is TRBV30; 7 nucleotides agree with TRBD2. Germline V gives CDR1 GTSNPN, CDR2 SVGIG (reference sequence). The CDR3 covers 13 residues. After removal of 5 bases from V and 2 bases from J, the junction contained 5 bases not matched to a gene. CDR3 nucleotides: TGTGCCTGGGGGGGAGGGATGCAAGAGACCCAGTACTTC. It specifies CAWGGGMQETQYF.

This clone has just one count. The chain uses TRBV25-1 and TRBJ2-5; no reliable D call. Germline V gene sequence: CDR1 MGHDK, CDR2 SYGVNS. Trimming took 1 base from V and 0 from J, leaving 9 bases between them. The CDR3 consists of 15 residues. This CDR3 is CASSELTRYQETQYF. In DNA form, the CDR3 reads TGTGCCAGCAGTGAATTGACGAGGTACCAAGAGACCCAGTACTTC.

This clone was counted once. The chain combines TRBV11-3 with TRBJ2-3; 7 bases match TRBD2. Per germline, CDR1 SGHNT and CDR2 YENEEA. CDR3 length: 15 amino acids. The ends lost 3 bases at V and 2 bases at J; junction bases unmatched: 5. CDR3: CASSLGGADTDTQYF. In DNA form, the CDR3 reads TGTGCCAGCAGCTTGGGAGGGGCCGACACAGATACGCAGTATTTT. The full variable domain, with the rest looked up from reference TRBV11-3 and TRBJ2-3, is EAGVVQSPRYKIIEKKQPVAFWCNPISGHNTLYWYLQNLGQGPELLIRYENEEAVDDSQLPKDRFSAERLKGVDSTLKIQPAELGDSAVYLCASSLGGADTDTQYFGPGTRLTVL.